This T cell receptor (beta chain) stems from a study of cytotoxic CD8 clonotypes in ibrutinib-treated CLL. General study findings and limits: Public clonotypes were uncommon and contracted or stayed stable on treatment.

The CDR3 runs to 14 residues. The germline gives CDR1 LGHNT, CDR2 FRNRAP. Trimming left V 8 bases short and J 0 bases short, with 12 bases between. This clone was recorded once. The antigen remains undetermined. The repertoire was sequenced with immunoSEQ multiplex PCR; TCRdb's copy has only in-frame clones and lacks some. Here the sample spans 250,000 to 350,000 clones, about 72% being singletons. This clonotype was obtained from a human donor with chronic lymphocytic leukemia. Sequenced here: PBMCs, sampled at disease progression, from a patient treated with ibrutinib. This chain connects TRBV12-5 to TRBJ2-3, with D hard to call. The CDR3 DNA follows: TGTGCTAGTCAGTTTAGCTTAAGCACAGATACGCAGTATTTT. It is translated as CASQFSLSTDTQYF.